Below, 29 T cell receptor beta chains from the same sample are listed, as sequenced in a study of blood T cell repertoires in COVID-19. Only in-frame clones appear in the TCRdb table, and some are missing; sequencing was by immunoSEQ multiplex PCR. The sample includes hundreds of thousands of clones, around 84% seen only once; the top ten take around 1.4%. The sample taken for sequencing was peripheral blood. These receptors came from a man between 65 and 85 years old with acute or convalescent COVID-19.

The chain uses TRBV6-2 or TRBV6-3 and TRBJ1-1; no reliable D call. CDR3 length equals 13 residues. Germline loops: CDR1 MNHEY, CDR2 SVGEGT. V was shortened by 2 bases and J by 9 bases, with 13 bases between the two germline ends. CDR3 in DNA: TGTGCCAGCAGTTACGTGGGCAGGTTCCAAGCTTTCTTT. It encodes CASSYVGRFQAFF.

The V call is TRBV4-3, the J call TRBJ2-1, with 11 bases lining up with TRBD2. The ends lost 4 bases at V and 4 bases at J; junction bases unmatched: 3. CDR1 is LGHNA, CDR2 YSLEER, per germline. The CDR3 runs 15 residues. CDR3 loop: CASSLTSGAYNEQFF. The CDR3 coding sequence is TGCGCCAGCAGCCTGACTAGCGGGGCTTACAATGAGCAGTTCTTC.

The chain recombines TRBV6-5 with TRBJ1-5; D may be TRBD1 (5 bases). CDR1 is MNHEY, CDR2 SVGAGI, per germline. Deletions cut 6 bases from V and 6 bases from J, with 18 bases between. The CDR3 totals 15 residues. CDR3 in amino acids: CASSVQGVSAQPQHF. The CDR3 DNA reads TGTGCCAGCAGCGTCCAGGGTGTCAGCGCTCAGCCCCAGCATTTT.

V usage is TRBV5-1 and J usage is TRBJ2-3; no definite D call. There are 13 residues in the CDR3. Trimming cost V 0 bases and J 4 bases, with 6 bases left between them. CDR1 and CDR2 (germline): SGHRS, YFSETQ. CDR3 sequence reads: CASSLDWSDTQYF. The CDR3 nucleotides are TGCGCCAGCAGCTTGGACTGGTCAGATACGCAGTATTTT.

The CDR3 is CASRAGTGKQGPYGYTF. The CDR3 region has the DNA TGTGCCAGCAGGGCCGGCACGGGTAAGCAAGGTCCCTATGGCTACACCTTC. This sequence joins TRBV9 and TRBJ1-2; D not resolved. This CDR3 contains 17 residues. Germline V gene data show CDR1 as SGDLS and CDR2 as YYNGEE. Trimming took off 5 bases at V and 4 bases at J, with 24 bases between the two ends.

The chain has TRBV19 and TRBJ1-1; D gene unclear. V was cut by 7 bases and J by 4 bases, with 13 bases left in between. The CDR3 totals 13 residues. Germline V gene lookup returns CDR1 LNHDA and CDR2 SQIVND (reference sequence). CDR3 protein: CASILRGSTEAFF. Written as DNA, the CDR3 is TGTGCCAGTATCCTAAGAGGGAGCACTGAAGCTTTCTTT.

V usage is TRBV5-1 and J usage is TRBJ1-1; D remains ambiguous. The CDR3 is 15 residues long. With 0 bases removed from V and 6 bases from J, the gap between germline ends came to 15 bases. The germline V gene encodes CDR1 SGHRS and CDR2 YFSETQ. In nucleotides, the CDR3 is TGCGCCAGCAGCTTGGTTGATGGGAGCCGGGCTGAAGCTTTCTTT. This gives the protein CASSLVDGSRAEAFF.

CDR3 DNA sequence: TGCGCCAGCAGCGTCAAGGAGACTAACTATGGCTACACCTTC. Amino acid sequence: CASSVKETNYGYTF. V gene TRBV5-1 combines with J gene TRBJ1-2, with D unclear. This CDR3 is built from 14 residues. Germline loops: CDR1 SGHRS, CDR2 YFSETQ. Trimming removed 4 bases at V and 0 bases at J, with 10 bases between.

The genes are TRBV5-1 and TRBJ1-4, with no clear D. CDR3 size: 13 residues. Trimming removed 0 bases from V and 8 bases from J, with 8 bases in between. CDR1 is SGHRS, CDR2 YFSETQ, per germline. The DNA of the CDR3 is TGCGCCAGCAGCTTGGGAGGGAACGAAAAACTGTTTTTT. Translating it yields CASSLGGNEKLFF.

This rearrangement joins TRBV5-8 to TRBJ1-1, with 8 positions matching TRBD1. Germline V gene data show CDR1 as SGHTS and CDR2 as YDEGEE. The CDR3 covers 15 residues. With V trimmed by 1 base and J by 4 bases, 6 bases remained unmatched. CDR3 sequence reads: CASSLLRGQSTEAFF. The DNA for the CDR3 is TGTGCCAGCAGCTTGCTCAGGGGGCAAAGCACTGAAGCTTTCTTT.

The CDR3 reads CATSDPVDTQYF. The CDR3 DNA is TGTGCCACCAGTGACCCCGTAGATACGCAGTATTTT. The V call is TRBV24-1, the J call TRBJ2-3; no clear D gene. The ends were cut back, 4 bases at V and 5 bases at J, with 6 bases in the middle. This CDR3 comprises 12 residues. Germline V lookup: CDR1 KGHDR, CDR2 SFDVKD.

The chain has TRBV5-1 and TRBJ1-4; D possibly corresponds to TRBD1 (6 bases). V was pared by 6 bases and J by 6 bases, with 12 bases between. The CDR3 totals 13 residues. Per the germline V gene, CDR1 is SGHRS and CDR2 is YFSETQ. The CDR3 sequence is CASTPGTHEKLFF. The CDR3 DNA reads as TGCGCCAGCACACCCGGGACACATGAAAAACTGTTTTTT.

The rearrangement joins TRBV15 to TRBJ2-1; 11 positions agree with TRBD1. Germline trimming cut 3 bases from V and 8 bases from J; bases unmatched to any gene: 6. CDR3 length: 15 amino acids. Looked up from germline, CDR1 is LNHNV and CDR2 is YYDKDF (reference sequence). The DNA of the CDR3 is TGTGCCACCAGCAGGCGGACAGGGGGCACGGATGAGCAGTTCTTC. Its translation: CATSRRTGGTDEQFF.

CDR3 region: CASSTRTGSGELFF. CDR3 DNA: TGTGCCAGCAGCACTCGGACAGGGAGCGGGGAGCTGTTTTTT. The rearrangement links TRBV9 to TRBJ2-2; 8 bases are shared with TRBD1. This CDR3 region has 14 residues. The junction had 6 bases not matched to a gene; V was cut back by 4 bases and J by 7 bases. Germline V gives CDR1 SGDLS, CDR2 YYNGEE.

This chain connects TRBV3-1 (or the pseudogene TRBV3-2) to TRBJ2-2, with 8 positions matching TRBD1. The germline CDR1 and CDR2 sequences are LGHDT and YNNKEL (reference sequence). V gave up 0 bases and J gave up 5 bases; unmatched junction bases: 8. The CDR3 runs to 17 residues. CDR3 protein: CASSQDPGTGSTGELFF. The CDR3 DNA is TGTGCCAGCAGCCAAGATCCAGGGACAGGTTCAACCGGGGAGCTGTTTTTT.

The chain employs TRBV28 and TRBJ2-4, with TRBD2 matching 9 bases. There are 18 residues in the CDR3. With 6 bases clipped from V and 0 bases from J, the junction kept 12 bases outside the gene matches. Germline V gives CDR1 MDHEN, CDR2 SYDVKM. The CDR3 reads CASSPSGTALIAKNIQYF. The CDR3 DNA sequence: TGTGCCAGCAGCCCTAGCGGGACAGCCTTAATAGCCAAAAACATTCAGTACTTC.

The chain carries TRBV3-1 (or the pseudogene TRBV3-2) and TRBJ1-2; D not certain. V lost 0 bases, J lost 0 bases, and 11 bases lay in between. CDR3 length equals 16 residues. Germline V CDR1 and CDR2: LGHDT, YNNKEL (reference sequence). The CDR3 DNA follows: TGTGCCAGCAGCCAAGAAACGCTCACTGCTAACTATGGCTACACCTTC. Encoded protein: CASSQETLTANYGYTF.

This clone was recorded only once. The chain recombines TRBV27 with TRBJ2-7; 7 nucleotides match TRBD1. Germline CDR1 reads MNHEY; CDR2 reads SMNVEV (reference sequence). The CDR3 loop spans 15 amino acids. V lost 6 bases, J lost 3 bases, and 11 bases stayed unmatched. CDR3 region: CASSTTGTVLYEQYF. DNA for the CDR3: TGTGCCAGCAGCACAACCGGGACAGTACTCTACGAGCAGTACTTC.

On this clone: Different DNA sequences within this sample yield the same CDR3. The gene calls are TRBV9 and TRBJ2-1, with TRBD2 identical over 11 bases. After removal of 4 bases from V and 3 bases from J, the junction contained 3 bases not matched to a gene. Germline CDR1 reads SGDLS; CDR2 reads YYNGEE. The CDR3 consists of 15 residues. CDR3 sequence (DNA): TGTGCCAGCAGCCCGGGGACTAGCGGCTACAATGAGCAGTTCTTC. Translated, it gives CASSPGTSGYNEQFF.

V and J are TRBV2 and TRBJ2-5, with TRBD1 identical over 8 bases. The ends lost 8 bases at V and 7 bases at J; junction bases unmatched: 3. The germline V gene encodes CDR1 SNHLY and CDR2 FYNNEI. The CDR3 runs to 11 residues. CDR3 amino acids: CASRTGRTQYF. CDR3 bases: TGTGCCAGCCGGACAGGGAGGACCCAGTACTTC.

J is TRBJ1-6 and V is TRBV9; TRBD1 agrees at 9 bases. The ends lost 4 bases at V and 6 bases at J; junction bases unmatched: 5. Per the germline V gene, CDR1 is SGDLS and CDR2 is YYNGEE. The CDR3 extends over 15 amino acids. Written as DNA, the CDR3 is TGTGCCAGCAGCCGGAGGGGACAGGGTAATTCACCCCTCCACTTT. Translation: CASSRRGQGNSPLHF.

The rearrangement joins TRBV29-1 to TRBJ1-2; TRBD1 matches at 9 bases. Germline CDR1 and CDR2: SQVTM and ANQGSEA. This CDR3 has 11 amino acids. The V gene end was trimmed by 6 bases and the J gene end by 10 bases; junction bases not matched to a gene: 6. The CDR3 spells CSVRTGADYTF. CDR3 DNA: TGCAGCGTCAGGACAGGGGCCGACTACACCTTC.

V is TRBV19 and J is TRBJ1-5; 7 bases agree with TRBD1. The CDR3 has 14 amino acids. V dropped 5 bases and J dropped 6; count of bases not matched to a gene: 7. Germline V gives CDR1 LNHDA, CDR2 SQIVND (reference sequence). DNA for the CDR3: TGTGCCAGTAGTGATCAGGGGGGACGTCAGCCCCAGCATTTT. It yields the protein CASSDQGGRQPQHF.

The chain employs TRBV5-1 and TRBJ2-7; 11 bases agree with TRBD2. J gave up 3 bases and V 5 bases, and 7 bases lay outside the gene matches. The germline gives CDR1 SGHRS, CDR2 YFSETQ. The CDR3 runs to 15 residues. The CDR3 spells CASRWLAGGNYEQYF. CDR3 DNA: TGCGCCAGCAGGTGGCTAGCGGGGGGAAACTACGAGCAGTACTTC.

The chain has TRBV20-1 and TRBJ2-7; no clear D. V was trimmed by 1 base and J by 7 bases, leaving 8 bases between them. This CDR3 has 11 amino acids. Germline lookup yields CDR1 DFQATT and CDR2 SNEGSKA (reference sequence). The CDR3 here is CSARGPWEQYF. The CDR3 DNA sequence: TGCAGTGCTAGAGGGCCATGGGAGCAGTACTTC.

The chain recombines TRBV5-1 with TRBJ2-3, with TRBD2 matching 7 bases. V lost 4 bases to trimming and J lost 0 bases; unmatched junction nucleotides: 2. From germline, CDR1 is SGHRS and CDR2 YFSETQ. CDR3 length equals 14 residues. The CDR3 loop reads CASSPGGSTDTQYF. The CDR3 region has the DNA TGCGCCAGCAGCCCGGGGGGTAGCACAGATACGCAGTATTTT.

The chain couples TRBV30 to TRBJ2-1; 8 bases match TRBD2. The CDR3 extends over 13 amino acids. V trimming: 3 bases; J trimming: 5 bases; junction bases outside the gene matches: 3. The germline gives CDR1 GTSNPN, CDR2 SVGIG (reference sequence). The CDR3 reads CAWSGGGNNEQFF. In DNA, the CDR3 is TGTGCCTGGAGCGGGGGGGGGAACAATGAGCAGTTCTTC.

The chain carries TRBV4-1 and TRBJ2-2; 7 positions agree with TRBD2. Per the germline V gene, CDR1 is MGHRA and CDR2 is YSYEKL. V lost 6 bases to trimming and J lost 4 bases; unmatched junction nucleotides: 8. This CDR3 has 15 residues. CDR3 residues: CASRSGGVATGELFF. The CDR3 region has the DNA TGCGCCAGCAGGAGTGGGGGGGTAGCCACCGGGGAGCTGTTTTTT.

The gene calls are TRBV7-8 and TRBJ1-1; D gene unclear. The V gene lost 1 base and the J gene lost 11 bases, with 8 bases spanning the gap. This CDR3 region has 11 residues. The V gene's germline CDR1 is SGHVS and CDR2 FQNEAQ. CDR3 DNA sequence: TGTGCCAGCAGCTTAGGAGGGCCTGCTTTCTTT. Encoded protein: CASSLGGPAFF.